This passage covers 23 T cell receptor beta chains from one sample sequenced in a study of cytomegalovirus exposure and HLA in healthy donors. Researchers ran the PCR with 60 Vbeta and 13 Jbeta primers. The assay was immunoSEQ multiplex PCR, and TCRdb's table has in-frame clones only and misses some. The sample has 100,000 or so clones; approximately 65% are singletons. The sequencing sample was made of PBMCs. These receptors came from a woman in her thirties in good health and CMV-seropositive.

The chain has TRBV28 and TRBJ2-7, with 9 bases aligning to TRBD1. The germline V gene has CDR1 MDHEN and CDR2 SYDVKM. Germline trimming cut 7 bases from V and 3 bases from J; bases unmatched to any gene: 22. CDR3 size: 19 residues. Here the CDR3 reads CASTLPGQGIQGGVYEQYF. The CDR3 nucleotides read TGTGCCAGCACCCTCCCGGGACAGGGAATACAAGGCGGGGTCTACGAGCAGTACTTC.

This clone was detected only a few times. The chain employs TRBV18 and TRBJ1-2, with 10 bases aligning to TRBD1. Trimming removed 2 bases from V and 7 bases from J; junction bases left unmatched: 7. The germline gives CDR1 KGHSH, CDR2 LQKENI. CDR3 length: 15 amino acids. The CDR3 loop is CASSPDRGRSVGYTF. The CDR3 coding sequence is TGTGCCAGCTCACCAGACAGGGGGCGATCTGTTGGCTACACCTTC.

This clone was recorded a few times. Other DNA sequences in the sample encode the same CDR3. The chain combines TRBV6-4 with TRBJ2-1, with 11 nucleotides matching TRBD2. Germline assignment: CDR1 MRHNA and CDR2 SNTAGT. The junction had 1 base not matched to a gene; V was cut back by 0 bases and J by 6 bases. The CDR3 is made up of 15 amino acids. Here the CDR3 DNA reads TGTGCCAGCAGTGACTCTAGCGGGGGGGCCAATGAGCAGTTCTTC. Amino acid sequence: CASSDSSGGANEQFF.

The chain is built from TRBV2 and TRBJ2-2; 10 positions agree with TRBD2. V shed 6 bases and J 6 bases; nucleotides not matched to a gene: 7. Germline CDR1 reads SNHLY; CDR2 reads FYNNEI. The CDR3 is made up of 15 amino acids. CDR3 sequence reads: CASRLAGIYSGELFF. The CDR3 DNA follows: TGTGCCAGCAGACTAGCGGGGATTTATTCCGGGGAGCTGTTTTTT.

The J gene is TRBJ1-6, the V gene TRBV7-9; maybe TRBD1 (5 bases). Per the germline V gene, CDR1 is SEHNR and CDR2 is FQNEAQ (reference sequence). This CDR3 contains 16 residues. The ends were cut back, 1 base at V and 4 bases at J, with 11 bases in the middle. This CDR3 is CASSLGGARYNSPLHF. The CDR3, as DNA: TGTGCCAGCAGCTTAGGTGGGGCCCGATATAATTCACCCCTCCACTTT.

The CDR3 bases are TGCGCCAGCAGCTCGAACTCAGGGTTCACTGAAGCTTTCTTT. Translated, it gives CASSSNSGFTEAFF. J is TRBJ1-1 and V is TRBV5-1, with D possibly matching TRBD1 (5 bases). Deletions cut 3 bases from V and 4 bases from J, with 13 bases between. This CDR3 contains 14 residues. Germline V lookup: CDR1 SGHRS, CDR2 YFSETQ.

This chain's CDR3 is CASSAGGSTDTQYF. The CDR3 DNA follows: TGTGCCAGCAGCGCCGGGGGGAGCACAGATACGCAGTATTTT. The chain employs TRBV9 and TRBJ2-3; 7 bases agree with TRBD2. Trimming took 3 bases from V and 0 from J; bases not matched to a gene: 1. There are 14 residues in the CDR3. Germline CDR1 reads SGDLS; CDR2 reads YYNGEE.

This clone has only a few counts. The chain joins TRBV5-1 to TRBJ1-6; D is unclear. CDR1 is SGHRS and CDR2 is YFSETQ in the germline V gene. The CDR3 consists of 14 residues. V gave up 4 bases and J gave up 8 bases, with 13 bases separating them. The CDR3 region is CASSPLLGDSPLHF. CDR3 DNA sequence: TGCGCCAGCAGCCCATTATTGGGCGATTCACCCCTCCACTTT.

The table lists this clone with a few counts. V usage is TRBV4-1 and J usage is TRBJ1-4, with D perhaps TRBD1 (5 bases). CDR1 MGHRA and CDR2 YSYEKL come from the germline V gene. Deletions cut 0 bases from V and 8 bases from J, with 16 bases between. The CDR3 sequence is 16 residues long. The CDR3 coding sequence is TGCGCCAGCAGCCAAGAGGGGAGGAGGGGAAGAGAAAAACTGTTTTTT. It yields the protein CASSQEGRRGREKLFF.

The chain links TRBV6-5 to TRBJ2-5, with 7 bases fitting TRBD1. Germline CDR1 and CDR2: MNHEY and SVGAGI. Unmatched junction bases numbered 9, after V lost 7 bases and J lost 1 base. The CDR3 sequence is 15 residues long. CDR3 DNA: TGTGCCAGCATCAAGGGACAGTCCTTCCAAGAGACCCAGTACTTC. This gives the protein CASIKGQSFQETQYF.

This clone was found once. The chain has TRBV10-1 and TRBJ1-3; weak D call: TRBD1 (5 bases). This CDR3 comprises 12 residues. V dropped 9 bases and J dropped 4 bases, with 10 bases sitting between them. Germline CDR1 and CDR2: WNHNN and SYGVQD (reference sequence). The CDR3 DNA reads as TGCGCCAGAGGGGTGGGCGGAAACACCATATATTTT. Translation: CARGVGGNTIYF.

The gene calls are TRBV23-1 and TRBJ2-7; 8 bases agree with TRBD1. TRBV23-1 is assigned to the ORF class and has an uncertain function. J gave up 3 bases and V 6 bases, and 1 base lay outside the gene matches. The CDR3 contains 12 residues. CDR3 nucleotides: TGCGCCAGCAGGGACAGGGACTACGAGCAGTACTTC. Residues: CASRDRDYEQYF.

A single count supports this clone. The chain uses TRBV4-2 and TRBJ2-3, with D unclear. This CDR3 is built from 14 residues. Trimming took off 0 bases at V and 3 bases at J, with 7 bases between the two ends. Germline CDR1 reads LGHNA; CDR2 reads YNFKEQ. Here the CDR3 reads CASSQDLLTDTQYF. Here the CDR3 DNA reads TGTGCCAGCAGCCAAGATCTTTTAACAGATACGCAGTATTTT.

The rearrangement uses TRBV21-1 and TRBJ2-5; no DNA check was done on the table's D call, TRBD2. TRBV21-1 constitutes a pseudogene. The CDR3 loop spans 15 amino acids. The CDR3 nucleotides are TGTGCCAGAAGGCGGTCGCGGGACGACCAAGAGACCCAGTACTTC. It codes for CARRRSRDDQETQYF.

The rearrangement joins TRBV2 to TRBJ2-7; TRBD2 agrees at 8 bases. The trim removed 6 bases at V and 2 bases at J, leaving 6 bases unmatched. From germline, CDR1 is SNHLY and CDR2 FYNNEI. The CDR3 has 14 amino acids. CDR3 amino acids: CASRSGTSPYEQYF. CDR3 DNA sequence: TGTGCCAGCAGGTCCGGGACTAGTCCCTACGAGCAGTACTTC.

This sequence joins TRBV9 and TRBJ2-1; 7 bases agree with TRBD2. Germline V gene data show CDR1 as SGDLS and CDR2 as YYNGEE. CDR3 length equals 15 residues. The junction had 4 bases not matched to a gene; V was cut back by 0 bases and J by 4 bases. CDR3 sequence: CASSVDSGVYNEQFF. The CDR3 DNA is TGTGCCAGCAGCGTAGACAGCGGGGTTTACAATGAGCAGTTCTTC.

CDR3 protein: CASSHHRQGTEYSNQPQHF. The CDR3 coding sequence is TGTGCCAGCAGCCATCACCGTCAGGGGACAGAATATAGCAATCAGCCCCAGCATTTT. This chain links TRBV14 with TRBJ1-5; 7 positions agree with TRBD1. The ends lost 3 bases at V and 0 bases at J; junction bases unmatched: 14. The germline gives CDR1 SGHDN, CDR2 FVKESK. CDR3 size: 19 residues. The full variable domain, its missing parts supplied by reference TRBV14 and TRBJ1-5, is EAGVTQFPSHSVIEKGQTVTLRCDPISGHDNLYWYRRVMGKEIKFLLHFVKESKQDESGMPNNRFLAERTGGTYSTLKVQPAELEDSGVYFCASSHHRQGTEYSNQPQHFGDGTRLSIL.

The rearrangement uses TRBV5-5 and TRBJ1-2; the match to TRBD1 covers 7 bases. V dropped 3 bases and J dropped 5; count of bases not matched to a gene: 7. The germline V gene has CDR1 SGHKS and CDR2 YYEKEE (reference sequence). This CDR3 is 14 amino acids long. DNA for the CDR3: TGTGCCAGCAGCTCCGGGACAGATATTTATGGCTACACCTTC. Its translation is CASSSGTDIYGYTF.

V gene TRBV27 combines with J gene TRBJ2-6; perhaps TRBD2 as D (6 bases). CDR3 length equals 18 residues. V was pared by 6 bases and J by 0 bases, with 18 bases between. Germline CDR1 MNHEY, CDR2 SMNVEV (reference sequence). CDR3 loop: CASSPYLGGASGANVLTF. In DNA, the CDR3 is TGTGCCAGCAGCCCCTATCTCGGAGGGGCCTCTGGGGCCAACGTCCTGACTTTC.

This clone showed up just a few times. The rearrangement uses TRBV5-4 and TRBJ2-1; D is possibly TRBD2 (5 bases). With 0 bases removed from V and 2 bases from J, the gap between germline ends came to 12 bases. This CDR3 is built from 16 residues. From germline, CDR1 is SGHNT and CDR2 YYREEE (reference sequence). The CDR3 nucleotides read TGTGCCAGCAGCTTGGCCGCGGGCGCCCCCTACAATGAGCAGTTCTTC. It codes for CASSLAAGAPYNEQFF.

The V and J genes are TRBV14 and TRBJ1-6, with TRBD1 as a possible D gene (6 bases). Germline V gene sequence: CDR1 SGHDN, CDR2 FVKESK. V was clipped by 6 bases and J by 2 bases, with 11 bases between them. The CDR3 covers 15 residues. In DNA form, the CDR3 reads TGTGCCAGCAGTACAGGGTTCACCTATAATTCACCCCTCCACTTT. Translating it yields CASSTGFTYNSPLHF.

The chain combines TRBV20-1 with TRBJ2-2; D may be TRBD2 (5 bases). Germline lookup yields CDR1 DFQATT and CDR2 SNEGSKA (reference sequence). The CDR3 covers 11 residues. Trimming pared 3 bases from V and 7 bases from J, leaving 6 bases between. The CDR3 nucleotides read TGCAGTGCTAGCGGGGTCGGGGAGCTGTTTTTT. This gives the protein CSASGVGELFF.

The J gene is TRBJ1-1, the V gene TRBV5-1, with 10 positions matching TRBD1. V gave up 0 bases and J gave up 4 bases; unmatched junction bases: 3. CDR3 length: 15 residues. CDR1 and CDR2 from the germline V gene are SGHRS and YFSETQ. CDR3 residues: CASSLVGQGPTEAFF. The CDR3 coding sequence is TGCGCCAGCAGCTTGGTGGGACAGGGGCCCACTGAAGCTTTCTTT. Together with reference TRBV5-1 and TRBJ1-1, the CDR3 gives the full variable domain: KAGVTQTPRYLIKTRGQQVTLSCSPISGHRSVSWYQQTPGQGLQFLFEYFSETQRNKGNFPGRFSGRQFSNSRSEMNVSTLELGDSALYLCASSLVGQGPTEAFFGQGTRLTVV.